One T cell receptor (beta chain) is described in this entry. Its binding antigen is unknown. Qualities for individual bases were not recorded, and no much larger clone is one base off. The germline V gene (reference sequence) supplies CDR1 DFQATT and CDR2 SNEGSKA. V is pruned by 4 bases and J by 0 bases, leaving 2 bases of the junction without a gene match. The CDR3 goes from the cysteine to the phenylalanine over 14 residues. This entry keeps only the CDR3 DNA: 42 bases, framed from base 1. The sample comes from a study of CD8 T cells in ankylosing spondylitis (dated by TCRdb to about 2017). Broadly, across the study: The study profiled T cell receptor beta repertoires in healthy donors and ankylosing spondylitis patients to find disease-linked TCR variants. In total, the full study cohort was made up of some 110 healthy donors and approximately 24 ankylosing spondylitis patients. Samples of peripheral blood were taken, and for ankylosing spondylitis patients, synovial fluid was collected as well. General conclusions and limits of the study: In peripheral blood, the disease-linked clones were found at relatively low frequencies and had a CD8+ phenotype. Some motif variants were previously reported in synovial fluid and blood of reactive arthritis patients, suggesting common disease-initiation mechanisms. The disease-linked clones were reported as significantly enriched in matched synovial fluid samples from ankylosing spondylitis patients. Blood from ankylosing spondylitis patients appeared to be characterized by a TCR beta motif made up of eight highly homologous amino acid variants.

TCRdb lists the instrument as Illumina HiSeq 2500. Quantitative 5'-RACE with molecular barcodes was used to prepare TCR beta libraries. The study's processing was this. A new computational method, built on a probabilistic model of VDJ rearrangement, was used to identify disease-linked TCR variants. TCRdb reanalyzed the raw reads on its own, using fastp at Q25 for trimming and MiXCR for clone calling, and kept in-frame beta chains. Under each unique CDR3 protein, matching rows form one entry showing the most common genes and DNA. The V and J calls reflect TCRdb's pipeline rather than the authors' work. The sample table holds more than 200,000 distinct CDR3 sequences, of which 20% to 30% were seen once. The ten largest clonotypes hold 0.5% to 0.75% of the sample.

The sequence links TRBV20-1 to TRBJ2-1; TRBD2 aligns with 8 central bases. The sample was blood, either unsorted or a sorted T cell fraction (not recorded which). The source is a male donor with ankylosing spondylitis or in good health (not recorded which). CDR3 region: CSANSGGSYNEQFF. The DNA is as follows: TGCAGTGCTAACAGCGGGGGCTCCTACAATGAGCAGTTCTTC.